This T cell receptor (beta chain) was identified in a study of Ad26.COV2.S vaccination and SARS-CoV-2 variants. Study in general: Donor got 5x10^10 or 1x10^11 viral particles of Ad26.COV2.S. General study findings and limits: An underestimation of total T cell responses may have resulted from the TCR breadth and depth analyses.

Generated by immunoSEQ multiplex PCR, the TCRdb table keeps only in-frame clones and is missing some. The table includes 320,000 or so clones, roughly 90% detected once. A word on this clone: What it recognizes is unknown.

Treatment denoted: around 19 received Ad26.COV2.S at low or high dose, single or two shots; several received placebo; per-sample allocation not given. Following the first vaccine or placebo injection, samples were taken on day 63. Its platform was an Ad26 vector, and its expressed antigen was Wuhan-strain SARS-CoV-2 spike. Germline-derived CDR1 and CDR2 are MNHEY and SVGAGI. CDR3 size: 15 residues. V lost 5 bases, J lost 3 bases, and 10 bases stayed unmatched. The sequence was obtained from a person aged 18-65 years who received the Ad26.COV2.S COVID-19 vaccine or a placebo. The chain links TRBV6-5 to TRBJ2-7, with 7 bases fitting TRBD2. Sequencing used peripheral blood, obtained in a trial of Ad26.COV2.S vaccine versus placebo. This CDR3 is CASSHFVSGGYEQYF. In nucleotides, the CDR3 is TGTGCCAGCAGTCACTTTGTTTCGGGGGGCTACGAGCAGTACTTC.